This T cell receptor (beta chain) was retrieved from a study of T cells after yellow fever vaccination. Across the whole study: It was SMART-Seq v4 Ultra Low Input that prepared the fractions with low cell numbers. Regarding the study as a whole: Primary-vaccination clones mostly resurfaced post-booster (roughly 97% CD4, approximately 90% CD8).

In TCRdb, the 5' RACE reads were re-called with MiXCR into one record per CDR3 protein. Among approximately 550,000 distinct CDR3 sequences listed, approximately 13% were seen once. Germline-derived CDR1 and CDR2 are DFQATT and SNEGSKA (reference sequence). This CDR3 has 15 residues. Trimming pared 0 bases from V and 2 bases from J, leaving 13 bases between. At least ten counts were recorded for this clonotype. The antigen is unknown. Sequenced here: PBMCs, sampled on the day of the yellow fever booster vaccination. The receptor's source is a man aged 25 to 45 who received the YFV17D yellow fever vaccine. The chain combines TRBV20-1 with TRBJ2-5, with TRBD2 as a possible D gene (6 bases). CDR3 region: CSARDTVAVQETQYF. Written as DNA, the CDR3 is TGCAGTGCTAGAGATACGGTAGCGGTACAAGAGACCCAGTACTTC.